This entry features one T cell receptor (beta chain) sequence. Its antigen remains unidentified. Overlapping HIV-1 Gag 15-mer peptides at roughly 1 ug per peptide per mL were used. CD40L/CD69 double-negative CD45RO-high memory CD4+ T cells were collected. The data were taken from a study of persistence of HIV-infected CD4 T cells. Overall study: Median time on suppressive ART was seven to eight years.

Study findings and constraints: Antigen-responding cells were enriched for degenerate expanded CDR3beta sequences. Within sorted populations, more oligoclonal TCRs accompanied more oligoclonal proviruses.

The libraries were made with immunoSEQ version 4 in survey mode. Only in-frame clones appear in the TCRdb table, and some are missing; sequencing was by immunoSEQ multiplex PCR. The data contain tens of thousands of clones, 70% to 80% of them seen just once; the ten biggest clones take up 14%. V lost 5 bases and J 1 base, leaving 17 bases between the germline ends. CDR1 is SGHTA, CDR2 FQGTGA, per germline. CDR3 size: 16 residues. Material: CD4+ T cells sorted from PBMCs after roughly 20-hour stimulation, obtained from a patient who received antiretroviral therapy. The chain has TRBV7-3 and TRBJ1-2; D uncertain. The clonotype was recovered from an adult man with HIV who was CMV-seropositive. This CDR3 reads CASSPYTVQYNYGYTF. CDR3 bases: TGTGCCAGCAGCCCGTATACAGTTCAGTATAACTATGGCTACACCTTC.